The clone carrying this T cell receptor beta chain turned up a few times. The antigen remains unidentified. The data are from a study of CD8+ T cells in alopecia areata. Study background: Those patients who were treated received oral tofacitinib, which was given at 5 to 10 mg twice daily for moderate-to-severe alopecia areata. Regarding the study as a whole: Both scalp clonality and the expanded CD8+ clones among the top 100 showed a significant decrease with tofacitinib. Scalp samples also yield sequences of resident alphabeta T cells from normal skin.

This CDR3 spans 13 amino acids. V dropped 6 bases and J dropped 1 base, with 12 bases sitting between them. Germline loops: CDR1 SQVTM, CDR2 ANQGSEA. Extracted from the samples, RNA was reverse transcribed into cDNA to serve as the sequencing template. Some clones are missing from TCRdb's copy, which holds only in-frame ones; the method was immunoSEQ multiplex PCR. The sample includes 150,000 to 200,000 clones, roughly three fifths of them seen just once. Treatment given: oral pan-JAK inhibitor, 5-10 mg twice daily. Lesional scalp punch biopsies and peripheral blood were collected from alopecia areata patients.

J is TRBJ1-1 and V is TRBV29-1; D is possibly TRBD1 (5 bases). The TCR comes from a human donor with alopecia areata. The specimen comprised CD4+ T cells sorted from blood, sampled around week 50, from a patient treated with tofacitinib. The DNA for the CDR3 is TGCAGCGTAAGGGACGGCAAGAACACTGAAGCTTTCTTT. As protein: CSVRDGKNTEAFF.